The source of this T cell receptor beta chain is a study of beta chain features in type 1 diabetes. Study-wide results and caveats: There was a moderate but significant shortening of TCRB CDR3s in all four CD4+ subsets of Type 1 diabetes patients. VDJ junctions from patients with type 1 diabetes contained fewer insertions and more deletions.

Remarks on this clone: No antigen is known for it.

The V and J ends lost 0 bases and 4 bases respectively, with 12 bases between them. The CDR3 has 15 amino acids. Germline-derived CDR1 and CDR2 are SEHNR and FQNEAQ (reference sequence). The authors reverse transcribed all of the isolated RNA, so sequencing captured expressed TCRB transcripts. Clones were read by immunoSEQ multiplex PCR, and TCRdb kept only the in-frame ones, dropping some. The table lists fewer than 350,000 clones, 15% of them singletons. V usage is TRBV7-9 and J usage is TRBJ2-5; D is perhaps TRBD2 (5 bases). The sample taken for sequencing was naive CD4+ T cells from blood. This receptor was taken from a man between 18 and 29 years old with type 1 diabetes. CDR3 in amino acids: CASSLARERVETQYF. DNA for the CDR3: TGTGCCAGCAGCTTAGCGCGAGAGAGGGTAGAGACCCAGTACTTC.